A single sample gave rise to the 12 T cell receptor beta chains below, sequenced in a study of beta chain features in type 1 diabetes. Study-level results: All four CD4+ subsets from Type 1 diabetes patients carried moderately but significantly shorter TCRB CDR3s.

Their antigens remain unidentified. Since all of the isolated RNA was reverse transcribed, expressed TCRB transcripts were what got sequenced. Clones were read by immunoSEQ multiplex PCR, and TCRdb kept only the in-frame ones, dropping some. The sample consists of 680,000 or so clones, 13% of them appearing once. Sequenced input: naive CD4+ T cells from blood. These receptors all stem from a man younger than 30 with type 1 diabetes.

This clone was counted between two and nine times. CDR3 nucleotide sequence: TGTGCCAGCAGTGAAGGGGAGTACTTCACTGAAGCTTTCTTT. Translating gives CASSEGEYFTEAFF. The chain uses TRBV2 and TRBJ1-1; D uncertain. In germline, CDR1 is SNHLY, CDR2 FYNNEI. V was clipped by 1 base and J by 4 bases, with 10 bases between them. The CDR3 runs 14 residues.

This clone was counted a single time. This chain connects TRBV18 to TRBJ1-6, with D hard to call. The CDR3 consists of 16 residues. Germline CDR1 and CDR2: KGHSH and LQKENI. V lost 1 base, J lost 7 bases, and 14 bases lay in between. The CDR3 loop reads CASSPQAMRENSPLHF. In nucleotides, the CDR3 is TGTGCCAGCTCACCACAGGCCATGAGGGAGAATTCACCCCTCCACTTT.

This clone appeared a few times. The chain carries TRBV25-1 and TRBJ1-1; unclear D gene. Trimming took off 0 bases at V and 1 base at J, with 6 bases between the two ends. CDR3 length: 14 residues. The germline V gene encodes CDR1 MGHDK and CDR2 SYGVNS. The CDR3 coding sequence is TGTGCCAGCAGTGAATACGGGGAGAACACTGAAGCTTTCTTT. It translates to CASSEYGENTEAFF. The variable domain in full, completed from reference TRBV25-1 and TRBJ1-1, reads EADIYQTPRYLVIGTGKKITLECSQTMGHDKMYWYQQDPGMELHLIHYSYGVNSTEKGDLSSESTVSRIRTEHFPLTLESARPSHTSQYLCASSEYGENTEAFFGQGTRLTVV.

There are a few counts of this clone. One junction end does not reproduce the germline sequence, and a read error may be involved. This rearrangement joins TRBV9 to TRBJ2-3, with unresolved D. The CDR3 totals 13 residues. Germline V gene lookup returns CDR1 SGDLS and CDR2 YYNGEE. DNA for the CDR3: TGTGTCAGCAGCACCACCCCCACAGATACGCAGTATTTT. As protein: CVSSTTPTDTQYF.

This sequence joins TRBV10-3 and TRBJ2-3; TRBD2 matches at 11 bases. J was trimmed by 4 bases and V by 5 bases; bases with no gene match: 2. The germline V gene encodes CDR1 ENHRY and CDR2 SYGVKD. The CDR3 consists of 14 residues. This chain's CDR3 is CAISLLAGADTQYF. CDR3 sequence (DNA): TGTGCCATCAGTCTACTAGCGGGGGCAGATACGCAGTATTTT.

The chain joins TRBV2 to TRBJ2-7, with D perhaps matching TRBD1 (6 bases). Deletions cut 7 bases from V and 3 bases from J, with 16 bases between. CDR3 size: 14 residues. Germline V lookup: CDR1 SNHLY, CDR2 FYNNEI. CDR3 DNA sequence: TGTGCCAGCACCGGGACAACAGAAAGCTACGAGCAGTACTTC. Amino acid sequence: CASTGTTESYEQYF.

This clone was seen only a few times. The CDR3 DNA reads as TGTGCCATCCAATCTACAGGGGGCGGAGAGACCCAGTACTTC. Translated, it gives CAIQSTGGGETQYF. The gene calls are TRBV2 and TRBJ2-5; TRBD1 matches at 9 bases. Germline CDR1 is SNHLY and CDR2 is FYNNEI. The length of the CDR3 is 14 residues. V trimming: 10 bases; J trimming: 4 bases; junction bases outside the gene matches: 10.

This clone was observed a few times. The V and J genes are TRBV29-1 and TRBJ2-1; 13 bases are a match to TRBD2. Germline V CDR1 and CDR2: SQVTM, ANQGSEA. The CDR3 consists of 15 residues. V gave up 8 bases and J gave up 4 bases; unmatched junction bases: 8. This chain's CDR3 is CSPGLAGPSYNEQFF. The DNA for the CDR3 is TGCAGCCCGGGACTAGCGGGGCCATCATACAATGAGCAGTTCTTC.

The chain links TRBV6-1 to TRBJ2-7; no firm D call. Germline CDR1 and CDR2: MNHNS and SASEGT. The CDR3 contains 12 residues. Trimming cost V 4 bases and J 3 bases, with 7 bases left between them. CDR3 DNA sequence: TGTGCCAGCAGTGGTTCTTACTACGAGCAGTACTTC. It translates to CASSGSYYEQYF.

This chain joins TRBV18 and TRBJ1-5, with no clear D. This CDR3 is built from 13 residues. V lost 3 bases, J lost 3 bases, and 6 bases lay in between. CDR1 and CDR2 from the germline V gene are KGHSH and LQKENI. The CDR3 region is CASSPAVNQPQHF. Here the CDR3 DNA reads TGTGCCAGCTCACCTGCGGTCAATCAGCCCCAGCATTTT.

This clone was seen more than once but under ten times. This chain links TRBV25-1 with TRBJ1-2; possible D gene TRBD1, 5 bases. Germline CDR1 reads MGHDK; CDR2 reads SYGVNS. Trimming pared 4 bases from V and 3 bases from J, leaving 15 bases between. This CDR3 has 15 amino acids. CDR3 residues: CASSVPGGADYGYTF. The CDR3 region has the DNA TGTGCCAGCAGTGTACCCGGAGGGGCGGACTATGGCTACACCTTC.

This clone was observed a few times. The same CDR3 also results from other DNA sequences found in this sample. The V and J genes are TRBV11-2 and TRBJ1-1, with D hard to call. Per germline, CDR1 SGHAT and CDR2 FQNNGV. V gave up 3 bases and J gave up 1 base, with 6 bases separating them. The CDR3 has 13 residues. DNA for the CDR3: TGTGCCAGCAGCTTGGGAGAGAACACTGAAGCTTTCTTT. Protein: CASSLGENTEAFF.